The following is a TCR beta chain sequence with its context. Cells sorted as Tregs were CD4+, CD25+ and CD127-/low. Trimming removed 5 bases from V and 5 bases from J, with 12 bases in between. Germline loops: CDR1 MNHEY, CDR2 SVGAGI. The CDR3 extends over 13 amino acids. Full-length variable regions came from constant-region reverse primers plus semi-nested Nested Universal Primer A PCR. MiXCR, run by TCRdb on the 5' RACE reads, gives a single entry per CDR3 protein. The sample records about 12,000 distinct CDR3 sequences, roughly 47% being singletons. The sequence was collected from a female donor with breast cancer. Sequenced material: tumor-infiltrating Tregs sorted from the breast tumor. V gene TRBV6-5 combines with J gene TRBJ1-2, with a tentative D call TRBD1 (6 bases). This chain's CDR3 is CASSDQGRYGYTF. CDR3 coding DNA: TGTGCCAGCAGTGACCAGGGGAGGTATGGCTACACCTTC.